This entry lists 10 T cell receptor beta chains sequenced from one sample in a study of blood T cell repertoires in COVID-19. Using immunoSEQ multiplex PCR, the repertoire was profiled, and TCRdb retains in-frame clones only, with some absent. The sample holds a few hundred thousand clones, over 80% seen once. Material for sequencing was peripheral blood. Receptor source: a woman aged 45-59 years with COVID-19, enrolled during active disease.

The chain recombines TRBV7-9 with TRBJ1-5; D uncertain. Germline V gene lookup returns CDR1 SEHNR and CDR2 FQNEAQ (reference sequence). This CDR3 region has 12 residues. The V end lost 8 bases, the J end lost 6 bases, and 11 bases lay between the germline ends. CDR3 nucleotide sequence: TGTGCCAGCGCAAAATCCGGTCAGCCCCAGCATTTT. Translated: CASAKSGQPQHF.

The rearrangement joins TRBV27 to TRBJ1-5; no definite D call. The V end lost 4 bases, the J end lost 7 bases, and 14 bases lay between the germline ends. This CDR3 spans 14 amino acids. Germline-derived CDR1 and CDR2 are MNHEY and SMNVEV (reference sequence). CDR3 nucleotide sequence: TGTGCCAGCAGTTACGGGTTCGGCTCACAGCCCCAGCATTTT. Translating it yields CASSYGFGSQPQHF.

The chain employs TRBV5-1 and TRBJ1-1, with D maybe TRBD1 (5 bases). The CDR3 contains 15 residues. The V and J ends lost 4 bases and 2 bases respectively, with 15 bases between them. Germline V CDR1 and CDR2: SGHRS, YFSETQ. The CDR3 DNA reads as TGCGCCAGCAGCCCCCCGACAGCTATTAACACTGAAGCTTTCTTT. It translates to CASSPPTAINTEAFF.

The chain is built from TRBV3-1 (or the pseudogene TRBV3-2) and TRBJ2-5; 8 bases are a match to TRBD1. The CDR3 totals 14 residues. V lost 4 bases, J lost 2 bases, and 3 bases stayed unmatched. Germline lookup yields CDR1 LGHDT and CDR2 YNNKEL (reference sequence). The DNA of the CDR3 is TGTGCCAGCAGCCTCCGACAGGGGCAAGAGACCCAGTACTTC. Its translation: CASSLRQGQETQYF.

The gene calls are TRBV7-8 and TRBJ2-3; 15 positions match TRBD2. Germline V gives CDR1 SGHVS, CDR2 FQNEAQ. This CDR3 region has 16 residues. J was trimmed by 3 bases and V by 5 bases; bases with no gene match: 3. The CDR3 region has the DNA TGTGCCAGCAGCCGAGGACTAGCGGGGGGGACAGATACGCAGTATTTT. It codes for CASSRGLAGGTDTQYF. The variable domain in full, with the rest retrieved from reference TRBV7-8 and TRBJ2-3, is GAGVSQSPRYKVAKRGQDVALRCDPISGHVSLFWYQQALGQGPEFLTYFQNEAQLDKSGLPSDRFFAERPEGSVSTLKIQRTQQEDSAVYLCASSRGLAGGTDTQYFGPGTRLTVL.

This chain connects TRBV7-9 to TRBJ1-5; D is undetermined. Germline V gene lookup returns CDR1 SEHNR and CDR2 FQNEAQ (reference sequence). This CDR3 has 13 amino acids. V lost 5 bases, J lost 9 bases, and 14 bases lay in between. The CDR3 region is CASSRPGYPPQHF. Written as DNA, the CDR3 is TGTGCCAGCAGCCGACCGGGGTATCCGCCCCAGCATTTT.

This clone occurred once. The CDR3 sequence: CAISESTGGSYGYTF. The CDR3 coding sequence is TGTGCCATCAGTGAGTCGACAGGGGGCAGCTATGGCTACACCTTC. The chain recombines TRBV10-3 with TRBJ1-2, with TRBD1 matching over 10 bases. CDR1 ENHRY and CDR2 SYGVKD come from the germline V gene. This CDR3 is built from 15 residues. Trimming at V came to 0 bases and at J to 4 bases, leaving 2 bases not matched to a gene.

The rearrangement joins TRBV9 to TRBJ2-1, with D possibly matching TRBD1 (6 bases). Germline V gene data show CDR1 as SGDLS and CDR2 as YYNGEE. V was cut by 0 bases and J by 6 bases, with 10 bases left in between. The CDR3 consists of 14 residues. CDR3 sequence (DNA): TGTGCCAGCAGCGTAGTGACAGGTCTCAATGAGCAGTTCTTC. It codes for CASSVVTGLNEQFF.

This sequence joins TRBV11-3 and TRBJ2-1; TRBD1 aligns across 10 bases. Looked up from germline, CDR1 is SGHNT and CDR2 is YENEEA. The CDR3 is made up of 15 amino acids. V dropped 0 bases and J dropped 5; count of bases not matched to a gene: 1. This CDR3 reads CASSLDGTGDNEQFF. The CDR3 coding sequence is TGTGCCAGCAGCTTAGATGGGACAGGGGACAATGAGCAGTTCTTC.

Turning to this clone: Distinct nucleotide sequences in the sample also encode this CDR3. The V call is TRBV18, the J call TRBJ2-3; unclear D gene. The CDR3 has 13 residues. V was pared by 2 bases and J by 0 bases, with 3 bases between. The germline V gene has CDR1 KGHSH and CDR2 LQKENI. CDR3 region: CASSPTSTDTQYF. DNA for the CDR3: TGTGCCAGCTCACCAACTAGCACAGATACGCAGTATTTT.